A single sample is the source of the 24 T cell receptor beta chains below, sequenced in a study of T cell responses to AZD1222 COVID-19 vaccine (dated by TCRdb to the early 2020s). The sample's time point label, in plain terms: baseline before first vaccination. Taken with the paper, the label for treatment or condition translates to: meningococcal conjugate vaccine given as trial control. The library was generated by the immunoSEQ multiplex PCR assay. Entries here come from immuneACCESS through TCRdb and include only in-frame sequences with V and J called. Some clones fail to appear in such tables; in the studies checked, an unresolved V gene covers under half of the shortfall, and the cause of the remainder is unknown. A total of about 220,000 clones appear in this sample, just over 90% of them only once. The ten largest clones capture over 0.95% of the sample. The sequences come from peripheral blood, collected on day 0 of MenACWY control vaccination. All receptors derive from an adult in good health.

The chain combines TRBV29-1 with TRBJ1-3; D unclear. Trimming cost V 4 bases and J 0 bases, with 7 bases left between them. Germline V gives CDR1 SQVTM, CDR2 ANQGSEA. CDR3 length: 13 amino acids. The CDR3 DNA reads TGCAGCGTTGCTCACAGCTCTGGAAACACCATATATTTT. As protein: CSVAHSSGNTIYF.

The chain is built from TRBV12-3 or TRBV12-4 and TRBJ2-7, with a weak D call TRBD2 (6 bases). Trimming cost V 5 bases and J 1 base, with 9 bases left between them. The CDR3 consists of 13 residues. The CDR3 nucleotides are TGTGCCAGCAGTCCGGGGGTTTCCTACGAGCAGTACTTC. Translation gives CASSPGVSYEQYF.

The chain employs TRBV7-2 and TRBJ2-7; D ambiguous. Trimming removed 5 bases at V and 2 bases at J, with 19 bases between. Germline V gene data show CDR1 as SGHTA and CDR2 as FQGNSA. This CDR3 is built from 16 residues. The CDR3 sequence: CASSRVLISWAYEQYF. For the CDR3, the DNA is TGTGCCAGCAGCCGGGTGCTTATATCCTGGGCCTACGAGCAGTACTTC.

The rearrangement uses TRBV27 and TRBJ2-1, with TRBD2 matching 8 bases. Germline CDR1 MNHEY, CDR2 SMNVEV (reference sequence). Unmatched junction bases numbered 4, after V lost 7 bases and J lost 2 bases. This CDR3 comprises 14 residues. CDR3 in amino acids: CASTPAGAYNEQFF. The CDR3 DNA follows: TGTGCCAGCACCCCAGCGGGGGCCTACAATGAGCAGTTCTTC.

This chain links TRBV5-4 with TRBJ1-1; no clear D. This CDR3 has 12 amino acids. V was shortened by 1 base and J by 6 bases, with 7 bases between the two germline ends. The germline gives CDR1 SGHNT, CDR2 YYREEE (reference sequence). The CDR3 DNA is TGTGCCAGCAGCTTGCTCCTGGCTGAAGCTTTCTTT. Translation gives CASSLLLAEAFF.

The chain joins TRBV29-1 to TRBJ1-2; possibly TRBD1 for D (6 bases). There are 13 residues in the CDR3. Germline loops: CDR1 SQVTM, CDR2 ANQGSEA. CDR3 nucleotides: TGCACCACTCGGGGGGGCTTGGGCTATGGCTACACCTTC. This gives the protein CTTRGGLGYGYTF. The full variable domain, in which reference TRBV29-1 and TRBJ1-2 provide the parts outside the CDR3, is SAVISQKPSRDICQRGTSLTIQCQVDSQVTMMFWYRQQPGQSLTLIATANQGSEATYESGFVIDKFPISRPNLTFSTLTVSNMSPEDSSIYLCTTRGGLGYGYTFGSGTRLTVV.

In its sample, this clone was seen a few times. The chain uses TRBV9 and TRBJ2-7; 7 nucleotides align to TRBD2. Germline loops: CDR1 SGDLS, CDR2 YYNGEE. CDR3 size: 13 residues. After removal of 2 bases from V and 7 bases from J, the junction contained 6 bases not matched to a gene. The CDR3 protein is CASSVGTIEEQYF. The CDR3 DNA reads TGTGCCAGCAGCGTGGGGACTATCGAAGAGCAGTACTTC. The whole variable domain, remainder taken from reference TRBV9 and TRBJ2-7, is DSGVTQTPKHLITATGQRVTLRCSPRSGDLSVYWYQQSLDQGLQFLIQYYNGEERAKGNILERFSAQQFPDLHSELNLSSLELGDSALYFCASSVGTIEEQYFGPGTRLTVT.

V and J are TRBV2 and TRBJ2-7; D call uncertain. This CDR3 spans 13 amino acids. V was cut by 5 bases and J by 4 bases, with 12 bases left in between. Germline CDR1 and CDR2: SNHLY and FYNNEI. CDR3 residues: CASSPGQIYEQYF. Written as DNA, the CDR3 is TGTGCCAGCAGTCCCGGGCAAATATACGAGCAGTACTTC.

The chain couples TRBV5-1 to TRBJ1-2; D unresolved. The germline CDR1 and CDR2 sequences are SGHRS and YFSETQ. This CDR3 is built from 11 residues. Trimming took 8 bases from V and 8 from J, leaving 13 bases between them. CDR3 protein: CARVRLEGYTF. The CDR3 region has the DNA TGCGCCAGGGTCCGCCTGGAGGGCTACACCTTC.

V gene TRBV13 combines with J gene TRBJ2-2; D gene ambiguous. Germline V CDR1 and CDR2: PRHDT, FYEKMQ (reference sequence). This CDR3 contains 17 residues. V shed 4 bases and J shed 2 bases, with 17 bases lying between them. In DNA form, the CDR3 reads TGTGCCAGCAGCTACAGAGCCCGCGGACGCAACACCGGGGAGCTGTTTTTT. Its protein is CASSYRARGRNTGELFF.

Here the CDR3 reads CASSIDRRGEGYTF. For the CDR3, the DNA is TGTGCCAGTAGTATAGATCGAAGGGGTGAAGGCTACACCTTC. The chain combines TRBV19 with TRBJ1-2; tentatively, D is TRBD1 (5 bases). In germline, CDR1 is LNHDA, CDR2 SQIVND (reference sequence). V lost 0 bases and J lost 8, with 13 bases in between. This CDR3 is 14 amino acids long.

The chain carries TRBV5-6 and TRBJ1-2; the match to TRBD1 covers 10 bases. The CDR3 totals 14 residues. J gave up 2 bases and V 3 bases, and 1 base lay outside the gene matches. The V gene's germline CDR1 is SGHDT and CDR2 YYEEEE. The CDR3 DNA follows: TGTGCCAGCAGCTGGGGACAGGGGAACTATGGCTACACCTTC. It encodes CASSWGQGNYGYTF. Based on the CDR3 plus reference TRBV5-6 and TRBJ1-2, the full variable domain is DAGVTQSPTHLIKTRGQQVTLRCSPKSGHDTVSWYQQALGQGPQFIFQYYEEEERQRGNFPDRFSGHQFPNYSSELNVNALLLGDSALYLCASSWGQGNYGYTFGSGTRLTVV.

In its sample, this clone was seen a few times. The J gene is TRBJ2-5, the V gene TRBV9, with TRBD2 matching 7 bases. V lost 4 bases to trimming and J lost 0 bases; unmatched junction nucleotides: 12. The CDR3 sequence is 17 residues long. CDR1 is SGDLS, CDR2 YYNGEE, per germline. The CDR3, as DNA: TGTGCCAGCAGCTCGGGGGGATTTGGAGGCCACCAAGAGACCCAGTACTTC. Translated, it gives CASSSGGFGGHQETQYF.

The CDR3 sequence: CASSAQVYSGANVLTF. The CDR3 DNA follows: TGTGCCAGCAGTGCACAGGTGTACTCTGGGGCCAACGTCCTGACTTTC. The chain employs TRBV6-4 and TRBJ2-6; maybe TRBD1 (5 bases). CDR3 length: 16 residues. CDR1 is MRHNA and CDR2 is SNTAGT in the germline V gene. Trimming left V 4 bases short and J 0 bases short, with 10 bases between.

The chain links TRBV19 to TRBJ2-7; 14 positions agree with TRBD2. CDR1 and CDR2 from the germline V gene are LNHDA and SQIVND (reference sequence). The ends lost 4 bases at V and 0 bases at J; junction bases unmatched: 8. The CDR3 has 18 residues. Written as DNA, the CDR3 is TGTGCCAGTAGTAAGGGACTAGCGGGGGAAATTGTCTCCTACGAGCAGTACTTC. This sequence encodes CASSKGLAGEIVSYEQYF.

This CDR3 reads CASSWTSGVETQYF. As DNA, the CDR3 is TGTGCCAGCAGTTGGACTAGCGGGGTTGAGACCCAGTACTTC. This chain uses TRBV2 with TRBJ2-5, with 12 bases that match TRBD2. CDR1 and CDR2 from the germline V gene are SNHLY and FYNNEI. J gave up 5 bases and V 5 bases, and 3 bases lay outside the gene matches. This CDR3 is built from 14 residues.

This clone was seen just once. The gene calls are TRBV7-9 and TRBJ1-3; TRBD1 matches 8 bases. CDR1 and CDR2 from the germline V gene are SEHNR and FQNEAQ (reference sequence). Losses at the gene ends were 3 bases for V and 4 bases for J; bases not matched to a gene: 11. This CDR3 region has 17 residues. CDR3 loop: CASSFAQGGSAGNTIYF. The CDR3, as DNA: TGTGCCAGCAGCTTTGCACAGGGGGGATCGGCGGGAAACACCATATATTTT.

The chain carries TRBV2 and TRBJ1-4; 8 bases agree with TRBD1. The V gene end was trimmed by 4 bases and the J gene end by 8 bases; junction bases not matched to a gene: 6. The germline V gene encodes CDR1 SNHLY and CDR2 FYNNEI. This CDR3 comprises 14 residues. Here the CDR3 reads CASSARTGNEKLFF. The DNA of the CDR3 is TGTGCCAGCAGTGCCAGGACAGGGAACGAAAAACTGTTTTTT.

As to this clone: Different DNA sequences within this sample yield the same CDR3. This chain connects TRBV29-1 to TRBJ2-3; a weak D match, TRBD2 (5 bases). CDR3 length: 12 residues. CDR1 is SQVTM, CDR2 ANQGSEA, per germline. Trimming removed 2 bases from V and 3 bases from J, with 6 bases in between. CDR3 residues: CSVERGTDTQYF. The CDR3, as DNA: TGCAGCGTTGAACGGGGAACAGATACGCAGTATTTT.

On this clone itself: The same CDR3 arises from other DNA sequences in this sample as well. V gene TRBV2 combines with J gene TRBJ2-5; no clear D gene. CDR3 length equals 10 residues. CDR1 is SNHLY, CDR2 FYNNEI, per germline. V lost 5 bases and J lost 5, with 3 bases in between. The CDR3 nucleotides read TGTGCCAGCAGTACCGAGACCCAGTACTTC. Amino acids: CASSTETQYF.

The chain recombines TRBV5-5 with TRBJ1-4; tentative D call: TRBD1 (5 bases). CDR1 is SGHKS and CDR2 is YYEKEE in the germline V gene (reference sequence). This CDR3 region has 18 residues. V dropped 3 bases and J dropped 0 bases, with 18 bases sitting between them. CDR3 nucleotide sequence: TGTGCCAGCAGCTGGGGCCCAGGGACCCTATCAACTAATGAAAAACTGTTTTTT. It specifies CASSWGPGTLSTNEKLFF.

This clone has a single count. The chain uses TRBV7-8 and TRBJ2-6; 7 bases match TRBD1. Germline V gene lookup returns CDR1 SGHVS and CDR2 FQNEAQ. CDR3 length: 17 residues. Trimming took 3 bases from V and 4 from J; bases not matched to a gene: 9. Written as DNA, the CDR3 is TGTGCCAGCAGCTTCGGGACAGCTGGGTACGGGGCCAACGTCCTGACTTTC. It translates to CASSFGTAGYGANVLTF.

This chain connects TRBV6-5 to TRBJ1-5; D remains unclear. V gave up 2 bases and J gave up 0 bases, with 11 bases separating them. The length of the CDR3 is 16 residues. Germline CDR1 MNHEY, CDR2 SVGAGI. CDR3 in DNA: TGTGCCAGCAGTTACACCTACCCTATTAGCAATCAGCCCCAGCATTTT. This sequence encodes CASSYTYPISNQPQHF.

The chain has TRBV3-1 (or the pseudogene TRBV3-2) and TRBJ1-2; a possible D gene is TRBD1 (6 bases). The CDR3 covers 13 residues. V lost 4 bases, J lost 2 bases, and 8 bases lay in between. Germline V lookup: CDR1 LGHDT, CDR2 YNNKEL (reference sequence). The chain's CDR3 is CASSLDRNYGYTF. In nucleotides, the CDR3 is TGTGCCAGCAGCCTAGACAGGAACTATGGCTACACCTTC.